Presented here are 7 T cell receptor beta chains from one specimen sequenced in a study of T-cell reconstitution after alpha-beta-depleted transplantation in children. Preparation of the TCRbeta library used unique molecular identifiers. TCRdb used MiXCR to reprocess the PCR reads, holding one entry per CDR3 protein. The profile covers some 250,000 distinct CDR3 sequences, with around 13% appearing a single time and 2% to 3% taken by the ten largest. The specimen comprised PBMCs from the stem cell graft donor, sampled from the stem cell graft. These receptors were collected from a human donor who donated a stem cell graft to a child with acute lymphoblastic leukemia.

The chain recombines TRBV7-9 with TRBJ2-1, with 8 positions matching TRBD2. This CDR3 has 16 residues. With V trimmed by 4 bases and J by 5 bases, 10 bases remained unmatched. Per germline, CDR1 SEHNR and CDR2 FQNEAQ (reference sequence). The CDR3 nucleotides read TGTGCCAGCAGCTCCACTAGCGGTAGAATTAACAATGAGCAGTTCTTC. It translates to CASSSTSGRINNEQFF.

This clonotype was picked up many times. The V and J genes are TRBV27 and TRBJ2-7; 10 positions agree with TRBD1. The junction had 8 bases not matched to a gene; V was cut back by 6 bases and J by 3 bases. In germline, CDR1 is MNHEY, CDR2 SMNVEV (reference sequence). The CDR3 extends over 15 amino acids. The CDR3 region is CASRDRGTVFYEQYF. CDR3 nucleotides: TGTGCCAGCAGGGACAGGGGGACAGTCTTCTACGAGCAGTACTTC.

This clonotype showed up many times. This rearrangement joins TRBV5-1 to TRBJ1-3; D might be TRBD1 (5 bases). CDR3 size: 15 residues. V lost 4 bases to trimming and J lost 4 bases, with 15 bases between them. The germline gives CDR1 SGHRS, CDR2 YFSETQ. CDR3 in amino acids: CASSPGRIVGNTIYF. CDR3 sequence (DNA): TGCGCCAGCAGCCCGGGACGGATAGTGGGAAACACCATATATTTT.

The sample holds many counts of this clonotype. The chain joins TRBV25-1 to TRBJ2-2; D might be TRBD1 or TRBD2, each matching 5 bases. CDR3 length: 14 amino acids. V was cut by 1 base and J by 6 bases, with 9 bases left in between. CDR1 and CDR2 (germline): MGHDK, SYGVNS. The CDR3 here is CASSEWGTAGELFF. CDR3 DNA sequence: TGTGCCAGCAGTGAATGGGGGACCGCCGGGGAGCTGTTTTTT.

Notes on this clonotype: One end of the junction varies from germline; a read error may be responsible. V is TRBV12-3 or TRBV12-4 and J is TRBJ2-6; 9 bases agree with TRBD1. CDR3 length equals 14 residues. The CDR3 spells CASRRTGDGNGLTF. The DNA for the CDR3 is TGTGCCAGCAGGCGGACAGGGGACGGCAACGGCCTGACTTTC.

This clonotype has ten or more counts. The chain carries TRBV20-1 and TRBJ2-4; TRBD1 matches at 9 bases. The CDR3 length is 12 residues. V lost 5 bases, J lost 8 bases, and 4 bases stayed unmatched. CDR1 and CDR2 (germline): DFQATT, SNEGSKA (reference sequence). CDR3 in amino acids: CSAGTGFDIQYF. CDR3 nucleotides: TGCAGTGCTGGGACAGGGTTTGACATTCAGTACTTC.

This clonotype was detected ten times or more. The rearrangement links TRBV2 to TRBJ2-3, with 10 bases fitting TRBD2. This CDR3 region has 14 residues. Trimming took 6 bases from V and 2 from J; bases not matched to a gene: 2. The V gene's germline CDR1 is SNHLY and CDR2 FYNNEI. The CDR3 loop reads CASRLAGYTDTQYF. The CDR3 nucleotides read TGTGCCAGCAGACTAGCGGGATACACAGATACGCAGTATTTT. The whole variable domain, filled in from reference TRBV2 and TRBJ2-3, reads EPEVTQTPSHQVTQMGQEVILRCVPISNHLYFYWYRQILGQKVEFLVSFYNNEISEKSEIFDDQFSVERPDGSNFTLKIRSTKLEDSAMYFCASRLAGYTDTQYFGPGTRLTVL.